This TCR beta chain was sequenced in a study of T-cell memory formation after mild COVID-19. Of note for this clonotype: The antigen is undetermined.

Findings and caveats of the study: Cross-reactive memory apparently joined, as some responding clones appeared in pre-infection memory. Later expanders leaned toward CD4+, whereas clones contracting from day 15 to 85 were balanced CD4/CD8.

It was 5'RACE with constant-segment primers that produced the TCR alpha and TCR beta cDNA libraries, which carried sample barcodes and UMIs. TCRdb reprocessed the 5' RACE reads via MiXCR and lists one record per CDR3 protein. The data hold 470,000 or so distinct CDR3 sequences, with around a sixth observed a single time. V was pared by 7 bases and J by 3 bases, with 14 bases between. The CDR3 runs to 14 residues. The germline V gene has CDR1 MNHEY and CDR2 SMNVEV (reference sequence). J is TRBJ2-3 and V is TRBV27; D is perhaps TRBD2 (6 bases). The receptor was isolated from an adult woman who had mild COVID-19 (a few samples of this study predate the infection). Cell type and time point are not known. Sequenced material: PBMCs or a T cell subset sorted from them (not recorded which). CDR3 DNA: TGTGCCAGCACCGCCCTGGAGGGGACAGATACGCAGTATTTT. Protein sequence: CASTALEGTDTQYF.